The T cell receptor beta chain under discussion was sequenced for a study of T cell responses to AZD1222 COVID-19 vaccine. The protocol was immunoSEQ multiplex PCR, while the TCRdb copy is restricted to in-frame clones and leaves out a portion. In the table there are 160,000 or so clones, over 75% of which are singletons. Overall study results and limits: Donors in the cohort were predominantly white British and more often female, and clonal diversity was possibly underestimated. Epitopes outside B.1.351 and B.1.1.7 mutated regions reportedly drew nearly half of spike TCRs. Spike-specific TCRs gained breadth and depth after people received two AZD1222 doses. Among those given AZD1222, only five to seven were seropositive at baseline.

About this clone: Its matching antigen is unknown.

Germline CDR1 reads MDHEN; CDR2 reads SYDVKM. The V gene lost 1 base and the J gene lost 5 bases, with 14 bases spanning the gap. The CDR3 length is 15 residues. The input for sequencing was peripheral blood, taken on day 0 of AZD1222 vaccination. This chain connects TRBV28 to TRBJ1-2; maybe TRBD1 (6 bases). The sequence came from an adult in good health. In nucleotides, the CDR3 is TGTGCCAGCAGTTTATTACCTCAACAGGGTTATGGCTACACCTTC. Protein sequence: CASSLLPQQGYGYTF.